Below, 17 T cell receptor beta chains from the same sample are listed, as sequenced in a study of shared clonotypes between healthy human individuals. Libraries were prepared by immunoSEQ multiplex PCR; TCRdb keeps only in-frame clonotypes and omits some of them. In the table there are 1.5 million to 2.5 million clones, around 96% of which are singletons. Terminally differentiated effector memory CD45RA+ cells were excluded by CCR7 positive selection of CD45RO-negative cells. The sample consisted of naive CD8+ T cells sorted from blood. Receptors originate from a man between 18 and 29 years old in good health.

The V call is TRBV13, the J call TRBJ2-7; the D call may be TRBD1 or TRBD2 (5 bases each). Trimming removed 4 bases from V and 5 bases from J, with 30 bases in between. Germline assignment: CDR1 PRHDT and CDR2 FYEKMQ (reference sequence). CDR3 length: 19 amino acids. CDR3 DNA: TGTGCCAGCAGCTCACCAAGCGTAGTGAGGGGCCCCCTCGTCAACGAGCAGTACTTC. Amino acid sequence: CASSSPSVVRGPLVNEQYF. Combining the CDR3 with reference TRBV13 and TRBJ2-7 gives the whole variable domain AAGVIQSPRHLIKEKRETATLKCYPIPRHDTVYWYQQGPGQDPQFLISFYEKMQSDKGSIPDRFSAQQFSDYHSELNMSSLELGDSALYFCASSSPSVVRGPLVNEQYFGPGTRLTVT.

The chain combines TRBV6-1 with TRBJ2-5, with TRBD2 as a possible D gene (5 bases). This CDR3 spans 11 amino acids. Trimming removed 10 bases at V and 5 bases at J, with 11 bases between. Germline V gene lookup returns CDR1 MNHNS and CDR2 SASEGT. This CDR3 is CAIRGWETQYF. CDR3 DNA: TGTGCCATCCGGGGTTGGGAGACCCAGTACTTC.

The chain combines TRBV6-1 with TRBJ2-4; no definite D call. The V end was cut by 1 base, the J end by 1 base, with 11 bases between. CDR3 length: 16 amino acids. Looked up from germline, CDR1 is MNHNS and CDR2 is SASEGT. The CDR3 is CASSEEVSEAKNIQYF. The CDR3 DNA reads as TGTGCCAGCAGTGAAGAGGTGAGCGAGGCCAAAAACATTCAGTACTTC.

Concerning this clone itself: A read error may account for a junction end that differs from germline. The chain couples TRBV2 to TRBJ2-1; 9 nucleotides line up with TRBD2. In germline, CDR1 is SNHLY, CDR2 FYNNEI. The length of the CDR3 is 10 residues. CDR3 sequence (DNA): TGTGCCAGCGCGGGGGGGCCTTGCATCTTC. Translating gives CASAGGPCIF.

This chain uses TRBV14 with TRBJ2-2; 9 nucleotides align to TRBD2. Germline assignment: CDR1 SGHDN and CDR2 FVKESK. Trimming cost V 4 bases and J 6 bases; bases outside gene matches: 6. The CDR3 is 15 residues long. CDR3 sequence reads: CASSPLAGVAGELFF. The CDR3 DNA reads TGTGCCAGCAGCCCTTTAGCGGGAGTTGCCGGGGAGCTGTTTTTT.

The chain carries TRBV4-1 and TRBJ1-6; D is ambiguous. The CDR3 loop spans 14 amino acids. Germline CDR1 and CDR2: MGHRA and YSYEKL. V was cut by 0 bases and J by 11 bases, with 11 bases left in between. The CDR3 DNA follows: TGCGCCAGCAGCCAAGATGCCCGTGAAGCACCCCTCCACTTT. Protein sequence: CASSQDAREAPLHF.

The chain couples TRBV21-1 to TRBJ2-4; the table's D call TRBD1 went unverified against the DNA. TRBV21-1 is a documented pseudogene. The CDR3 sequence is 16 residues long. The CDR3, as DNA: TGTGCCAGCAGCAAACTTGGCCCGCTAGCCAAAAACATTCAGTACTTC. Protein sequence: CASSKLGPLAKNIQYF.

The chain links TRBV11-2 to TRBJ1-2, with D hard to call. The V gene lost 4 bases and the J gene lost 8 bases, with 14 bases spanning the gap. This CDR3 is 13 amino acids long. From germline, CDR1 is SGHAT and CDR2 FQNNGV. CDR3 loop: CASSSSGPGGYTF. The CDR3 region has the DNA TGTGCCAGCAGCTCCTCCGGCCCCGGGGGCTACACCTTC. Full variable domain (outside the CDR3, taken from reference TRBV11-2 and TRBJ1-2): EAGVAQSPRYKIIEKRQSVAFWCNPISGHATLYWYQQILGQGPKLLIQFQNNGVVDDSQLPKDRFSAERLKGVDSTLKIQPAKLEDSAVYLCASSSSGPGGYTFGSGTRLTVV.

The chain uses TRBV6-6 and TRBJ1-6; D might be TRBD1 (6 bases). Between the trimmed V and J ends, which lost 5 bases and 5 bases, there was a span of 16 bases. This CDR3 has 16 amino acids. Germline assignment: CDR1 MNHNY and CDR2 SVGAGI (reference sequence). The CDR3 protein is CASSPEGGANNSPLHF. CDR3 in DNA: TGTGCCAGCAGTCCCGAGGGGGGTGCAAATAATTCACCCCTCCACTTT.

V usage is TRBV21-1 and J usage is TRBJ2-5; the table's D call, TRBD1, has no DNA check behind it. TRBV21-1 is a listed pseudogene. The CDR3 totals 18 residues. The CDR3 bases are TGTGCCAGCAGCAAATGCTTGACTGTGACAGTGTACCAAGAGACCCAGTACTTC. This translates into CASSKCLTVTVYQETQYF.

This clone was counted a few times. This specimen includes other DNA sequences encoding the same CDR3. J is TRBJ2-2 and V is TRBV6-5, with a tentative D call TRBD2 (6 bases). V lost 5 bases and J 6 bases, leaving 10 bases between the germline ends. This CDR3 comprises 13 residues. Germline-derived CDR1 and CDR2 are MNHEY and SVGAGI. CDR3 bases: TGTGCCAGCAGTCCAGGAGGGGCCGGGGAGCTGTTTTTT. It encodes CASSPGGAGELFF.

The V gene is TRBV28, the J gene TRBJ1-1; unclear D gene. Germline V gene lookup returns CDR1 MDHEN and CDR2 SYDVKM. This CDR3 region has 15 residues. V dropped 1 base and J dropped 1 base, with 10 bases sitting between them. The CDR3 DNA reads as TGTGCCAGCAGTTTATTAGAGACGGCGAACACTGAAGCTTTCTTT. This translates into CASSLLETANTEAFF.

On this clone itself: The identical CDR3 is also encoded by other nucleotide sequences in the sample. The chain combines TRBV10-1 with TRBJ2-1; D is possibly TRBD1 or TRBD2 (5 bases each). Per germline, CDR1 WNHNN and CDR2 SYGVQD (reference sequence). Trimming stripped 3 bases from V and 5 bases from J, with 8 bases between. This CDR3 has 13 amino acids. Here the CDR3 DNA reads TGCGCCAGCAGTGAACTAGGGGACAATGAGCAGTTCTTC. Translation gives CASSELGDNEQFF.

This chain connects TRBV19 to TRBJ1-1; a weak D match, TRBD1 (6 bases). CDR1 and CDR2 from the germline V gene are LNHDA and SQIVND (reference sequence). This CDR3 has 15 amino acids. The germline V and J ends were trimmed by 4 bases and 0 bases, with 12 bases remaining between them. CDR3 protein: CASSTLQGVNTEAFF. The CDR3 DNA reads TGTGCCAGTAGTACGTTACAGGGTGTGAACACTGAAGCTTTCTTT.

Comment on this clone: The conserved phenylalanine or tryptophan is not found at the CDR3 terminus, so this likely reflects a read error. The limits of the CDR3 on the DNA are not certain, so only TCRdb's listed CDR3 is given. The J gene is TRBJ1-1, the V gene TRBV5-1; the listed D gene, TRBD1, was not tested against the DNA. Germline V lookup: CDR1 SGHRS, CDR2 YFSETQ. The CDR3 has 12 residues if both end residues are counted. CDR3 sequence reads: CASSLYGTGPFL.

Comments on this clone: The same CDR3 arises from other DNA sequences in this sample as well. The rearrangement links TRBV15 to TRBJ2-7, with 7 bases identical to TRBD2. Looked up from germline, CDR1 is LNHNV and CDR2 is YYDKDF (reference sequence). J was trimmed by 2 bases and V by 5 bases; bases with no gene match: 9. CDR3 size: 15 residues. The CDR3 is CATSPGGEGPYEQYF. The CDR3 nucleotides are TGTGCCACCAGCCCTGGGGGGGAGGGCCCCTACGAGCAGTACTTC. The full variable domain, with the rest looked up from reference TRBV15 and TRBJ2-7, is DAMVIQNPRYQVTQFGKPVTLSCSQTLNHNVMYWYQQKSSQAPKLLFHYYDKDFNNEADTPDNFQSRRPNTSFCFLDIRSPGLGDTAMYLCATSPGGEGPYEQYFGPGTRLTVT.

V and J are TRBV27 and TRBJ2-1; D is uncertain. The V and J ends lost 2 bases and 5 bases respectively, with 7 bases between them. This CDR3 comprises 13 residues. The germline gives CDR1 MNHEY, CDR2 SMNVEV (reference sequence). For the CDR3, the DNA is TGTGCCAGCAGTTTACTTCGGGACAATGAGCAGTTCTTC. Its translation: CASSLLRDNEQFF.